This paragraph covers one TCR beta chain sequence. TCRdb's copy holds only in-frame clones and misses some; the assay was immunoSEQ multiplex PCR. The sample shows over 200,000 clones, more than 70% of them seen only once. The sample comes from a study of blood T cell repertoires in COVID-19. CDR1 is SNHLY and CDR2 is FYNNEI in the germline V gene. V dropped 4 bases and J dropped 6; count of bases not matched to a gene: 4. The CDR3 is 15 amino acids. The chain combines TRBV2 with TRBJ2-7, with 15 bases fitting TRBD2. Specimen: peripheral blood. The TCR comes from a man aged 35 to 55 with active or convalescent COVID-19. This chain's CDR3 is CASSGGLAGGFEQYF. As DNA, the CDR3 is TGTGCCAGCAGTGGGGGACTAGCGGGAGGCTTCGAGCAGTACTTC. Variable domain in full (rest from reference TRBV2 and TRBJ2-7): EPEVTQTPSHQVTQMGQEVILRCVPISNHLYFYWYRQILGQKVEFLVSFYNNEISEKSEIFDDQFSVERPDGSNFTLKIRSTKLEDSAMYFCASSGGLAGGFEQYFGPGTRLTVT.